The 27 T cell receptor beta chains reported below all come from one sample, sequenced in a study of prognosis after radiotherapy for stage I lung cancer. Template was genomic DNA; TCR beta CDR3 amplified in two multiplex PCR rounds. Round one of PCR was performed, and it used primers specific to each TRBV and TRBJ gene. TCRdb reanalysed the multiplex PCR reads using MiXCR and keeps one entry per CDR3 protein. The sample lists around 63,000 distinct CDR3 sequences, about 26% occurring once. This sample comprised PBMCs, obtained before or after stereotactic body radiation therapy (not recorded which). The receptors originated from a donor of 50 years or more with non-small cell lung cancer.

This clonotype has a single count. With a much larger clone just one base away, this may be a read error. The chain combines TRBV6-1 with TRBJ2-5; D is unclear. Germline CDR1 MNHNS, CDR2 SASEGT. The CDR3 totals 10 residues. The CDR3 here is CASSDESHYF. The CDR3 DNA is TGTGCCAGCAGTGATGAATCCCATTACTTC.

Remarks on this clonotype: A read error likely explains this, since a far larger clone differs by one base. This chain uses TRBV6-5 with TRBJ2-2; 7 bases line up with TRBD1. The CDR3 is 16 amino acids. In germline, CDR1 is MNHEY, CDR2 SVGAGI. The CDR3 sequence: CASRRLGQTNTWELFF. As DNA, the CDR3 is TGTGCCAGCAGGAGGCTGGGACAGACGAACACCTGGGAGCTGTTTTTT.

The rearrangement joins TRBV6-5 to TRBJ2-7, with D possibly TRBD1 on 6 matching bases. The CDR3 is 17 amino acids. The V end was cut by 2 bases, the J end by 0 bases, with 17 bases between. CDR1 and CDR2 from the germline V gene are MNHEY and SVGAGI. CDR3 DNA: TGTGCCAGCAGTTACGCGTTGCAGGGGTCTATCTCCTACGAGCAGTACTTC. It specifies CASSYALQGSISYEQYF.

Concerning this clonotype: This sequence is one base from a far larger clone and is likely a read error. The genes are TRBV6-8 and TRBJ1-2, with 9 bases fitting TRBD1. The J segment lost 4 bases and the V segment lost 0 bases, leaving 12 bases of the junction unmatched. The CDR3 spans 18 residues. Germline assignment: CDR1 MNHGY and CDR2 SAAAGT. The CDR3 sequence is CASSYSGQGPLFVYGYTF. Written as DNA, the CDR3 is TGTGCCAGCAGTTACTCGGGACAGGGACCTCTTTTCGTCTATGGCTACACCTTC.

Of note for this clonotype: A read error likely explains this, since a far larger clone differs by one base. V is TRBV6-5 and J is TRBJ2-7; perhaps TRBD1 as D (5 bases). The germline CDR1 and CDR2 sequences are MNHEY and SVGAGI. The CDR3 is 12 residues long. V was shortened by 6 bases and J by 6 bases, with 12 bases between the two germline ends. The CDR3 reads CASRAQGSEQYF. CDR3 DNA sequence: TGTGCCAGCAGAGCGCAGGGTTCCGAGCAGTACTTC.

This clonotype was counted many times. V usage is TRBV19 and J usage is TRBJ2-6; D is ambiguous. V was pared by 3 bases and J by 2 bases, with 8 bases between. The length of the CDR3 is 15 residues. Germline V lookup: CDR1 LNHDA, CDR2 SQIVND (reference sequence). The chain's CDR3 is CASSISTTGANVLTF. The CDR3 coding sequence is TGTGCCAGTAGTATTTCGACGACTGGGGCCAACGTCCTGACTTTC.

The chain carries TRBV9 and TRBJ1-2; maybe TRBD1 (5 bases). V lost 2 bases, J lost 8 bases, and 16 bases lay in between. This CDR3 has 14 residues. Germline loops: CDR1 SGDLS, CDR2 YYNGEE. In nucleotides, the CDR3 is TGTGCCAGCAGCGTCTCCACGGGGGGGGACGGCTACACCTTC. Protein product: CASSVSTGGDGYTF.

The rearrangement joins TRBV4-1 to TRBJ1-2; possible D gene TRBD1, 6 bases. V was cut by 1 base and J by 8 bases, with 17 bases left in between. Per germline, CDR1 MGHRA and CDR2 YSYEKL. The CDR3 is made up of 15 amino acids. The CDR3 nucleotides are TGCGCCAGCAGCCAAGGGGTTGGGGGCCTAGGGGGCTACACCTTC. Protein product: CASSQGVGGLGGYTF.

This clonotype was detected ten times or more. V and J are TRBV28 and TRBJ1-4; TRBD1 might be the D (6 bases). Germline V gene lookup returns CDR1 MDHEN and CDR2 SYDVKM. V lost 5 bases, J lost 11 bases, and 9 bases lay in between. This CDR3 contains 11 residues. CDR3 protein: CASSLGAKLFF. CDR3 nucleotide sequence: TGTGCCAGCAGTCTGGGGGCCAAACTGTTTTTT.

The sample holds many counts of this clonotype. This chain connects TRBV20-1 to TRBJ1-2; 8 bases line up with TRBD1. V lost 3 bases to trimming and J lost 6 bases; unmatched junction nucleotides: 6. Germline CDR1 DFQATT, CDR2 SNEGSKA (reference sequence). This CDR3 is built from 13 residues. CDR3 in amino acids: CSARWDRSHGYTF. The CDR3 region has the DNA TGCAGTGCTAGGTGGGACAGGAGTCATGGCTACACCTTC.

This clonotype was picked up many times. The chain uses TRBV28 and TRBJ2-1, with TRBD2 matching 10 bases. V lost 3 bases and J lost 8; bases outside the gene matches: 7. In germline, CDR1 is MDHEN, CDR2 SYDVKM. This CDR3 has 15 residues. DNA for the CDR3: TGTGCCAGCAGTTTCGGGCTAGCGGGGGTGTATGAGCAGTTCTTC. It yields the protein CASSFGLAGVYEQFF.

This clonotype has at least ten counts. V gene TRBV15 combines with J gene TRBJ1-4; no clear D gene. The CDR3 spans 13 residues. Trimming removed 9 bases at V and 0 bases at J, with 8 bases between. Germline CDR1 is LNHNV and CDR2 is YYDKDF (reference sequence). The CDR3 DNA follows: TGTGCCACTAAGTCCTCAACTAATGAAAAACTGTTTTTT. Its translation is CATKSSTNEKLFF.

This clonotype was found many times. The chain has TRBV7-2 and TRBJ2-2; TRBD2 matches 12 bases. CDR3 size: 16 residues. V lost 4 bases, J lost 6 bases, and 6 bases stayed unmatched. Germline V lookup: CDR1 SGHTA, CDR2 FQGNSA. Here the CDR3 DNA reads TGTGCCAGCAGCTCCAGCCCTAGCGGGGGGGCCGGGGAGCTGTTTTTT. Translating gives CASSSSPSGGAGELFF.

Note on this clonotype: A far larger clone is a single base away, which makes a read error likely. The CDR3 DNA is TGTGCCAGCAGTTACACCACAGGGGGCGAGGAGCCCGGGGAGCTGTTTTTT. Protein: CASSYTTGGEEPGELFF. The chain couples TRBV6-9 to TRBJ2-2; 9 bases agree with TRBD1. CDR3 length: 17 residues. Germline V CDR1 and CDR2: MNHGY, SVAAGI. The V segment lost 3 bases and the J segment 6 bases; nucleotides outside the gene matches: 11.

This clonotype has ten or more counts. This sequence joins TRBV5-1 and TRBJ2-7, with D possibly TRBD2 on 6 matching bases. CDR3 size: 15 residues. CDR1 is SGHRS, CDR2 YFSETQ, per germline. V lost 3 bases to trimming and J lost 7 bases, with 20 bases between them. The CDR3 loop reads CASSSGGTGWREQYF. The CDR3 nucleotides are TGCGCCAGCAGCTCTGGGGGGACGGGATGGAGGGAGCAGTACTTC.

In this sample, this clonotype turned up many times. The chain is built from TRBV11-2 and TRBJ1-1; 11 bases are a match to TRBD1. The CDR3 is made up of 12 amino acids. Germline V gene sequence: CDR1 SGHAT, CDR2 FQNNGV. After removal of 6 bases from V and 11 bases from J, the junction contained 5 bases not matched to a gene. The DNA of the CDR3 is TGTGCCAGCAGTCGGGACAGGGGGATGGCTTTCTTT. It translates to CASSRDRGMAFF. Together with reference TRBV11-2 and TRBJ1-1, the CDR3 gives the full variable domain: EAGVAQSPRYKIIEKRQSVAFWCNPISGHATLYWYQQILGQGPKLLIQFQNNGVVDDSQLPKDRFSAERLKGVDSTLKIQPAKLEDSAVYLCASSRDRGMAFFGQGTRLTVV.

This clonotype has a count of ten or more. The J gene is TRBJ2-3, the V gene TRBV3-1; the D gene is possibly TRBD1 (5 bases). The germline gives CDR1 LGHDT, CDR2 YNNKEL (reference sequence). This CDR3 has 15 residues. V gave up 6 bases and J gave up 0 bases, with 13 bases separating them. In DNA, the CDR3 is TGTGCCAGCAGGTCTGGGGCCTTTAGCACAGATACGCAGTATTTT. This gives the protein CASRSGAFSTDTQYF.

This clonotype showed up many times. The chain links TRBV6-1 to TRBJ1-5, with D maybe TRBD1 (6 bases). CDR1 is MNHNS and CDR2 is SASEGT in the germline V gene. The V end lost 4 bases, the J end lost 5 bases, and 12 bases lay between the germline ends. The CDR3 length is 14 residues. CDR3 loop: CASSGGGGDQPQHF. The CDR3 bases are TGTGCCAGCAGTGGAGGGGGGGGGGATCAGCCCCAGCATTTT.

This clonotype was recorded only once. One junction end disagrees with the germline gene, perhaps due to a read error. This chain uses TRBV15 with TRBJ1-4, with D possibly matching TRBD1 (6 bases). Germline V lookup: CDR1 LNHNV, CDR2 YYDKDF (reference sequence). CDR3 length: 15 amino acids. In DNA, the CDR3 is TGTGCCACCAGCAGAGGGCAGGGGTCCTATGAAAAGCTGTTTTTT. As protein: CATSRGQGSYEKLFF.

This clonotype has ten or more counts. The rearrangement joins TRBV12-3 or TRBV12-4 to TRBJ2-5; D is perhaps TRBD2 (5 bases). The CDR3 is made up of 15 amino acids. With 3 bases removed from V and 6 bases from J, the gap between germline ends came to 17 bases. CDR3: CASSFGTMRVQTQYF. The CDR3 DNA sequence: TGTGCCAGCAGTTTCGGCACAATGAGGGTACAGACCCAGTACTTC.

In its sample, this clonotype was seen once. This sequence may be a read error, since a much larger clone differs from it by one base. Because it lacks the conserved phenylalanine or tryptophan at the end, this CDR3 is likely a read error. The chain joins TRBV20-1 to TRBJ2-3; D gene ambiguous. CDR1 is DFQATT, CDR2 SNEGSKA, per germline (reference sequence). Trimming took 1 base from V and 5 from J, leaving 7 bases between them. The CDR3 is 12 residues long. The DNA for the CDR3 is TGCAGTGCTAGAGGGTCGGGAGATACGCAGTATTTA. Residues: CSARGSGDTQYL.

The chain carries TRBV6-2 or TRBV6-3 and TRBJ1-6, with a possible D match to TRBD1 (5 bases). The CDR3 contains 13 residues. The V gene lost 9 bases and the J gene lost 10 bases, with 16 bases spanning the gap. Germline values: CDR1 MNHEY, CDR2 SVGEGT. The CDR3 spells CARRRGRRSPLHF. For the CDR3, the DNA is TGTGCCAGACGGCGGGGCAGAAGGTCACCCCTCCACTTT.

This clonotype came up many times. V and J are TRBV5-8 and TRBJ1-5, with 9 bases fitting TRBD1. V dropped 5 bases and J dropped 3; count of bases not matched to a gene: 6. CDR3 length equals 15 residues. CDR1 SGHTS and CDR2 YDEGEE come from the germline V gene. The CDR3 region has the DNA TGTGCCAGCAGTCCCCGGGACAGGGCCAATCAGCCCCAGCATTTT. Translated: CASSPRDRANQPQHF.

This clonotype was counted once. A read error is the likely source, as a far larger clone sits one nucleotide away. The chain links TRBV6-2 or TRBV6-3 to TRBJ1-5; weak D call: TRBD1 (5 bases). Germline V gives CDR1 MNHEY, CDR2 SVGEGT. CDR3 size: 15 residues. The DNA of the CDR3 is TGTGCCAGCAGTGAAATATTTAGTTCAAGACAGCCCCGGCATTTT. It yields the protein CASSEIFSSRQPRHF.

This clonotype was detected many times. CDR3 in amino acids: CASSFGHYNSPLHF. CDR3 sequence (DNA): TGTGCCAGCAGTTTTGGACATTATAATTCACCCCTCCACTTT. J is TRBJ1-6 and V is TRBV27; possibly TRBD1 for D (5 bases). V gave up 3 bases and J gave up 4 bases, with 7 bases separating them. CDR3 length: 14 amino acids. The germline CDR1 and CDR2 sequences are MNHEY and SMNVEV (reference sequence).

Comments on this clonotype: This may arise from a read error, as a much more abundant clone is one base away. This chain uses TRBV3-1 with TRBJ2-5, with 11 bases identical to TRBD2. Per the germline V gene, CDR1 is LGHDT and CDR2 is YNNKEL (reference sequence). This CDR3 region has 16 residues. The CDR3 loop is CASSLGLAGPQETHYF. In nucleotides, the CDR3 is TGTGCCAGCAGCCTCGGACTAGCGGGTCCCCAAGAGACCCATTACTTC.

Concerning this clonotype itself: It is likely a read error: a sequence one base away is far more abundant. J is TRBJ1-6 and V is TRBV6-5; possibly TRBD1 for D (5 bases). V gave up 6 bases and J gave up 9 bases, with 15 bases separating them. The length of the CDR3 is 14 residues. CDR1 is MNHEY, CDR2 SVGAGI, per germline. This CDR3 is CASRGPTTVSPLHF. CDR3 bases: TGTGCCAGCAGAGGCCCCACGACAGTTTCACCCCTCCACTTT.